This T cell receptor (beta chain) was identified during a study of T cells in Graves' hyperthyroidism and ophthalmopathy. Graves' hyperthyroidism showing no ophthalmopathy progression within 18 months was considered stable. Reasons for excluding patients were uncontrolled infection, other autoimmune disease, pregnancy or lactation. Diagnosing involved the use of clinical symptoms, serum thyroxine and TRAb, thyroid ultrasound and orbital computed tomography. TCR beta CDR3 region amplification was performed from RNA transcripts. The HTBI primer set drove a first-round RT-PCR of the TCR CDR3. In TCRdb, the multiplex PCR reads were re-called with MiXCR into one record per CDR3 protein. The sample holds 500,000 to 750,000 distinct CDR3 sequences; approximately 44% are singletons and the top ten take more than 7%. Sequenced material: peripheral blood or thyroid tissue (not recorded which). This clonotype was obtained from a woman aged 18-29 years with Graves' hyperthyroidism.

The CDR3 nucleotides read TGTGCCAGCAGTCCAGGGTTGGGACTCGGGGTTTCACCCCTCCACTTT. Translated, it gives CASSPGLGLGVSPLHF. The chain links TRBV12-3 or TRBV12-4 to TRBJ1-6; tentatively, D is TRBD1 (5 bases). The CDR3 is made up of 16 amino acids. Trimming cost V 5 bases and J 9 bases, with 20 bases left between them.